This T cell receptor beta chain is drawn from a study of cytotoxic CD8 clonotypes in ibrutinib-treated CLL. About the study: Results showed around 24 partial and 2 complete responses; following median roughly 66 months, approximately 14 remained remitted, roughly 12 advanced. Each sample contained, on average, about 250,000 productive templates and roughly 100,000 productive rearrangements. Whole-study results and caveats: Public clonotypes (which were uncommon) either contracted or remained stable on treatment. Elevated clonality accompanied ibrutinib response, with a return toward baseline values at progression.

About this clone: Antigen: not known.

The protocol was immunoSEQ multiplex PCR, while the TCRdb copy is restricted to in-frame clones and leaves out a portion. This sample has under 200,000 clones; roughly 80% occur once, and the top ten carry 4.6%. Germline V gives CDR1 SGHRS, CDR2 YFSETQ. There are 14 residues in the CDR3. With 2 bases removed from V and 1 base from J, the gap between germline ends came to 9 bases. Sequenced here: PBMCs, sampled after 24 months of ibrutinib treatment. The receptor was isolated from a human donor with chronic lymphocytic leukemia. This chain links TRBV5-1 with TRBJ1-1, with D possibly TRBD1 on 5 matching bases. CDR3 protein: CASSLDSANTEAFF. In DNA, the CDR3 is TGCGCCAGCAGCTTAGACAGCGCGAACACTGAAGCTTTCTTT. The complete variable domain, with remaining parts taken from reference TRBV5-1 and TRBJ1-1, reads KAGVTQTPRYLIKTRGQQVTLSCSPISGHRSVSWYQQTPGQGLQFLFEYFSETQRNKGNFPGRFSGRQFSNSRSEMNVSTLELGDSALYLCASSLDSANTEAFFGQGTRLTVV.